This passage covers 32 T cell receptor beta chains from one sample sequenced in a study of immune heterogeneity within non-small cell lung tumors. The starting template was genomic DNA from bulk tumor, roughly 610 ng per sample. Surgery yielded several widely spaced biopsies per primary tumor. Curative operations were performed on patients who had untreated, newly diagnosed non-small cell lung cancer. Amplification of the TCR beta CDR3 was achieved through multiplex PCR with 32 V and 13 J primers. Each CDR3 protein gets one entry after TCRdb re-called the multiplex PCR reads with MiXCR. Here the sample spans 7,000 to 8,500 distinct CDR3 sequences, 20% to 25% being singletons. The sequencing sample was made of lung tumor tissue. These receptors were obtained from a man aged 55 to 69 with non-small cell lung cancer.

The chain combines TRBV5-4 with TRBJ2-2; 7 bases match TRBD2. From germline, CDR1 is SGHNT and CDR2 YYREEE (reference sequence). This CDR3 is built from 16 residues. V dropped 7 bases and J dropped 1; count of bases not matched to a gene: 10. The CDR3 coding sequence is TGTGCCAGCTCCCGGGGCAGCGGGATGAACACCGGGGAGCTGTTTTTT. Its protein product is CASSRGSGMNTGELFF.

To note about this clonotype: This may be a read error, as it is one base from a much larger clone. The chain joins TRBV9 to TRBJ2-5; D assignment may be TRBD1 or TRBD2 (5 bases each). Germline V gene lookup returns CDR1 SGDLS and CDR2 YYNGEE. CDR3 length: 14 amino acids. This CDR3 is CANSGRDDQETQYF. CDR3 bases: TGTGCCAACAGCGGCCGGGACGATCAAGAGACCCAGTACTTC. Full variable domain (missing parts from reference TRBV9 and TRBJ2-5): DSGVTQTPKHLITATGQRVTLRCSPRSGDLSVYWYQQSLDQGLQFLIQYYNGEERAKGNILERFSAQQFPDLHSELNLSSLELGDSALYFCANSGRDDQETQYFGPGTRLLVL.

In the case of this clonotype: Mismatch with germline at one junction end may stem from a read error. The V call is TRBV2, the J call TRBJ2-5, with 12 bases identical to TRBD2. Germline-derived CDR1 and CDR2 are SNHLY and FYNNEI. CDR3 length: 15 residues. The CDR3 DNA reads as TGTGCCAGCAAGGGAGGACTAGCGGGACAAGAGACCCGGTACTTC. It codes for CASKGGLAGQETRYF.

Relative to its sample, this clonotype is medium-sized. The chain has TRBV13 and TRBJ2-7, with TRBD2 matching 10 bases. V was pared by 5 bases and J by 7 bases, with 2 bases of the junction left unmatched. From germline, CDR1 is PRHDT and CDR2 FYEKMQ (reference sequence). The CDR3 totals 12 residues. The CDR3 nucleotides read TGTGCCAGCAGCCTAGCGGGAGTAGAGCAGTACTTC. This codes for CASSLAGVEQYF.

Concerning this clonotype: Sequence at one end of the junction differs from germline and may be a read error. This chain connects TRBV6-1 to TRBJ1-1; D remains ambiguous. Per germline, CDR1 MNHNS and CDR2 SASEGT. The CDR3 covers 13 residues. The chain's CDR3 is CAGSEADNTEAFF. In nucleotides, the CDR3 is TGTGCCGGCAGTGAAGCGGACAACACTGAAGCTTTCTTT.

This clonotype was detected a few times. A clone one base away is much larger, so this may be a read error. V is TRBV19 and J is TRBJ1-6, with D hard to call. The CDR3 covers 14 residues. Germline loops: CDR1 LNHDA, CDR2 SQIVND (reference sequence). The CDR3 DNA reads TGTGCCAGTAGTATGGGCACAGCTCATTCACCCCTCCGCTTT. This sequence encodes CASSMGTAHSPLRF.

With regard to this clonotype: The junction and the germline gene differ at one end; a read error may be behind it. The V and J genes are TRBV3-1 and TRBJ2-5; D gene ambiguous. Germline V lookup: CDR1 LGHDT, CDR2 YNNKEL (reference sequence). This CDR3 is built from 11 residues. The CDR3 DNA is TGTGCCAGCAGCTACAAAGAGACCAAGTACTTC. Amino acids: CASSYKETKYF.

Details on this clonotype: This may be a read error, as it is one base from a much larger clone. This chain joins TRBV6-1 and TRBJ2-1, with a possible D match to TRBD1 (6 bases). CDR1 and CDR2 (germline): MNHNS, SASEGT. V dropped 5 bases and J dropped 4 bases, with 15 bases sitting between them. The CDR3 extends over 15 amino acids. The chain's CDR3 is CASSTAWTAYNEQFF. CDR3 nucleotide sequence: TGTGCCAGCAGTACCGCCTGGACAGCATACAATGAGCAGTTCTTC.

This clonotype is termed large. V gene TRBV10-3 combines with J gene TRBJ1-6; unclear D gene. V gave up 2 bases and J gave up 9 bases, with 8 bases separating them. From germline, CDR1 is ENHRY and CDR2 SYGVKD. This CDR3 comprises 13 residues. The CDR3 loop is CAISEMLSSPLHF. CDR3 coding DNA: TGTGCCATCAGTGAGATGTTAAGTTCACCCCTCCACTTT.

Sample share makes this clonotype medium-sized. The chain couples TRBV4-1 to TRBJ1-1, with D unclear. Deletions cut 0 bases from V and 7 bases from J, with 12 bases between. The CDR3 runs 14 residues. Germline lookup yields CDR1 MGHRA and CDR2 YSYEKL. The CDR3 loop reads CASSQELAGREAFF. In nucleotides, the CDR3 is TGCGCCAGCAGCCAAGAGTTAGCAGGCCGTGAAGCTTTCTTT.

Concerning this clonotype: Since a much larger clone is just one base distant, this may be a read error. The genes are TRBV7-9 and TRBJ2-1; 9 nucleotides match TRBD1. CDR3 length: 11 amino acids. Germline-derived CDR1 and CDR2 are SEHNR and FQNEAQ (reference sequence). The CDR3: CATSRDRVKFF. CDR3 coding DNA: TGTGCCACCAGCCGGGACAGGGTTAAGTTCTTC.

This clonotype is termed medium-sized. The CDR3: CAGDTFNEKLFF. The DNA for the CDR3 is TGTGCCGGGGACACCTTTAATGAAAAACTGTTTTTT. The rearrangement uses TRBV30 and TRBJ1-4; D is possibly TRBD1 (6 bases). The CDR3 runs 12 residues. CDR1 is GTSNPN, CDR2 SVGIG, per germline (reference sequence). V dropped 8 bases and J dropped 4 bases, with 11 bases sitting between them.

In this sample, this clonotype turned up many times. The chain employs TRBV10-3 and TRBJ2-2; D is uncertain. The CDR3 runs 12 residues. Trimming took 11 bases from V and 5 from J, leaving 12 bases between them. The germline CDR1 and CDR2 sequences are ENHRY and SYGVKD. Written as DNA, the CDR3 is TGTGCCTCCGCTAGGGTTACCGGGGAGCTGTTTTTT. Encoded protein: CASARVTGELFF.

This clonotype appeared a few times. The J gene is TRBJ2-5, the V gene TRBV7-2; 13 bases agree with TRBD2. V lost 0 bases to trimming and J lost 6 bases; unmatched junction nucleotides: 7. Germline CDR1 reads SGHTA; CDR2 reads FQGNSA. This CDR3 region has 17 residues. CDR3 residues: CASSLARTSGSRKTQYF. For the CDR3, the DNA is TGTGCCAGCAGCTTAGCGAGGACTAGCGGGAGTAGGAAGACCCAGTACTTC.

The table lists this clonotype with many counts. The chain is built from TRBV12-3 or TRBV12-4 and TRBJ2-5; 12 bases fit TRBD2. The length of the CDR3 is 16 residues. V shed 0 bases and J 5 bases; nucleotides not matched to a gene: 4. In DNA, the CDR3 is TGTGCCAGCAGTTTAGCACTAGCGGGAGGATATGAGACCCAGTACTTC. It codes for CASSLALAGGYETQYF.

The gene calls are TRBV7-9 and TRBJ2-5; TRBD1 aligns across 7 bases. V was pared by 6 bases and J by 2 bases, with 3 bases of the junction left unmatched. The CDR3 length is 13 residues. The V gene's germline CDR1 is SEHNR and CDR2 FQNEAQ (reference sequence). CDR3 region: CASSKQGQETQYF. Written as DNA, the CDR3 is TGTGCCAGCAGTAAACAGGGGCAAGAGACCCAGTACTTC.

As for this clonotype: Being one base from a much bigger clone, this may be a read error. The CDR3 reads CASRVRDNDQFF. Here the CDR3 DNA reads TGTGCCAGCAGGGTTCGGGACAATGATCAGTTCTTC. This chain links TRBV28 with TRBJ2-1, with TRBD1 as a possible D gene (6 bases). Germline V gene lookup returns CDR1 MDHEN and CDR2 SYDVKM. The CDR3 has 12 residues.

Comment on this clonotype: A clone one base away is much larger, so this may be a read error. This chain connects TRBV4-1 to TRBJ1-1; 7 bases fit TRBD1. The junction had 6 bases not matched to a gene; V was cut back by 4 bases and J by 1 base. The CDR3 covers 15 residues. Germline V CDR1 and CDR2: MGHRA, YSYEKL. The CDR3 loop reads CASSRTGDSNTEAFF. The CDR3 DNA reads as TGCGCCAGCAGCCGCACAGGGGACTCGAACACTGAAGCTTTCTTT.

This clonotype is labeled medium-sized. For the CDR3, the DNA is TGCAGTGCTTTACAGGGCTACGAGCAGTACTTC. Its translation: CSALQGYEQYF. V usage is TRBV20-1 and J usage is TRBJ2-7, with D maybe TRBD1 (6 bases). V was cut by 5 bases and J by 3 bases, with 8 bases left in between. Germline V gives CDR1 DFQATT, CDR2 SNEGSKA (reference sequence). This CDR3 has 11 amino acids.

This clonotype was recorded a few times. One base away lies a much larger clone, so this may be a sequencing read error. The V gene is TRBV7-2, the J gene TRBJ1-2, with a tentative D call TRBD1 (6 bases). Per germline, CDR1 SGHTA and CDR2 FQGNSA. V gave up 5 bases and J gave up 7 bases, with 17 bases separating them. The CDR3 length is 14 residues. This CDR3 is CASSTSGGQFGYTF. The CDR3 region has the DNA TGTGCCAGCAGCACATCGGGGGGGCAGTTTGGCTACACCTTC.

By proportion, this clonotype is medium-sized. The genes are TRBV7-2 and TRBJ1-5, with D possibly TRBD1 on 5 matching bases. CDR1 and CDR2 (germline): SGHTA, FQGNSA. Trimming pared 1 base from V and 7 bases from J, leaving 14 bases between. The CDR3 contains 15 residues. CDR3 DNA sequence: TGTGCCAGCAGCTTAGATTTCGGGGGATCGCAGCCCCAGCATTTT. Protein sequence: CASSLDFGGSQPQHF.

Sample share makes this clonotype large (0.1 to 1%). DNA for the CDR3: TGTGCCAGCAGTTTACTCCCCCTGTCAGGGTCTGTTAATTCACCCCTCCACTTT. Protein product: CASSLLPLSGSVNSPLHF. The chain is built from TRBV27 and TRBJ1-6; tentatively, D is TRBD1 (5 bases). Trimming stripped 2 bases from V and 6 bases from J, with 20 bases between. CDR3 length equals 18 residues. Germline V lookup: CDR1 MNHEY, CDR2 SMNVEV (reference sequence).

This clonotype was seen many times. The CDR3 DNA reads as TGTGCCAGCAGTGAAGCTCTAGGAACAGAGACCCAGTACTTC. It yields the protein CASSEALGTETQYF. This chain joins TRBV2 and TRBJ2-5; no clear D. The germline V and J ends were trimmed by 0 bases and 4 bases, with 9 bases remaining between them. Germline assignment: CDR1 SNHLY and CDR2 FYNNEI. The CDR3 is made up of 14 amino acids.

Ten or more counts support this clonotype. The chain joins TRBV7-2 to TRBJ2-3; D may be TRBD1 (6 bases). Germline values: CDR1 SGHTA, CDR2 FQGNSA. The germline V and J ends were trimmed by 2 bases and 9 bases, with 9 bases remaining between them. The CDR3 is 12 residues long. As DNA, the CDR3 is TGTGCCAGCAGCTTAACGACAGGAACGCAGTATTTT. Protein: CASSLTTGTQYF.

With respect to this clonotype: A much larger clone differs by one base, so this may be a read error. The CDR3, as DNA: TGTGCCAGCAACTTCCTGGGCACAGATACGCAGTATTTT. Its translation is CASNFLGTDTQYF. The chain recombines TRBV28 with TRBJ2-3; D gene uncertain. V lost 7 bases to trimming and J lost 1 base, with 9 bases between them. The CDR3 contains 13 residues. The germline V gene encodes CDR1 MDHEN and CDR2 SYDVKM.

This clonotype is medium-sized (0.01 to 0.1%). The V call is TRBV7-2, the J call TRBJ2-1; 8 positions match TRBD2. The CDR3 is 13 amino acids. Germline lookup yields CDR1 SGHTA and CDR2 FQGNSA. With V trimmed by 7 bases and J by 9 bases, 8 bases remained unmatched. The chain's CDR3 is CASNQITSGEQFF. The CDR3 bases are TGTGCCAGCAACCAGATCACTAGCGGTGAGCAGTTCTTC.

About this clonotype itself: A clone one base away is much larger, so this may be a read error. V usage is TRBV28 and J usage is TRBJ2-4; 10 bases are a match to TRBD2. The J segment lost 7 bases and the V segment lost 4 bases, leaving 13 bases of the junction unmatched. Germline V gene lookup returns CDR1 MDHEN and CDR2 SYDVKM. The CDR3 extends over 17 amino acids. The CDR3 loop reads CASSSPGLAEKLNIQYF. As DNA, the CDR3 is TGTGCCAGCAGTTCCCCCGGACTAGCGGAAAAGCTGAACATTCAGTACTTC.

By proportion, this clonotype is medium-sized. CDR3 sequence reads: CASSSGTVWGYTF. Written as DNA, the CDR3 is TGTGCCAGCAGTTCGGGGACAGTCTGGGGCTACACCTTC. V usage is TRBV12-3 or TRBV12-4 and J usage is TRBJ1-2; the match to TRBD1 covers 7 bases. The CDR3 runs to 13 residues. The V segment lost 4 bases and the J segment 8 bases; nucleotides outside the gene matches: 7.

This clonotype is termed medium-sized. This rearrangement joins TRBV12-3 or TRBV12-4 to TRBJ1-2; D ambiguous. This CDR3 has 13 residues. Trimming removed 1 base from V and 8 bases from J, with 11 bases in between. The CDR3 sequence: CASSLVRAGGYTF. DNA for the CDR3: TGTGCCAGCAGTTTAGTTAGGGCGGGCGGCTACACCTTC.

In its sample, this clonotype is medium-sized. The chain is built from TRBV5-1 and TRBJ2-7, with TRBD2 as a possible D gene (7 bases). Trimming cost V 4 bases and J 2 bases, with 13 bases left between them. Germline V CDR1 and CDR2: SGHRS, YFSETQ. This CDR3 is built from 14 residues. CDR3 amino acids: CASSRGRGTYEQYF. Written as DNA, the CDR3 is TGCGCCAGCAGCCGTGGGAGGGGGACCTACGAGCAGTACTTC.

This chain links TRBV5-1 with TRBJ1-1, with 11 bases matching TRBD1. The CDR3 has 18 residues. Germline values: CDR1 SGHRS, CDR2 YFSETQ. V gave up 3 bases and J gave up 1 base; unmatched junction bases: 11. The CDR3 loop reads CASSSKKGQGGWNTEAFF. The DNA for the CDR3 is TGCGCCAGCAGCTCAAAGAAGGGACAGGGGGGTTGGAACACTGAAGCTTTCTTT.

In regard to this clonotype: A read error is possible here, since a much larger clone lies one base away. The rearrangement uses TRBV20-1 and TRBJ2-1; 9 bases are a match to TRBD2. Germline V CDR1 and CDR2: DFQATT, SNEGSKA (reference sequence). This CDR3 contains 15 residues. In DNA, the CDR3 is TGCAGTGCGAGACTAGCGGTAGCTTTCTACAATGAGCAGTTCTTT. This codes for CSARLAVAFYNEQFF.